Presented here are 7 T cell receptor beta chains from one specimen sequenced in a study of cytotoxic CD8 clonotypes in ibrutinib-treated CLL. Sequenced by immunoSEQ multiplex PCR; TCRdb stores in-frame clones only, minus some. The data hold roughly 200,000 clones, with 60% to 80% observed a single time. The input for sequencing was PBMCs, taken after 12 months of ibrutinib treatment. These TCRs come from a human donor with chronic lymphocytic leukemia.

The gene calls are TRBV5-6 and TRBJ2-3; 11 bases are a match to TRBD2. The CDR3 is 16 amino acids. In germline, CDR1 is SGHDT, CDR2 YYEEEE. V shed 6 bases, J shed 1 base, and the junction held 7 bases outside the gene matches. The CDR3 protein is CASTALGLAGTDTQYF. The DNA for the CDR3 is TGTGCCAGCACCGCCCTGGGACTAGCGGGCACAGATACGCAGTATTTT.

This chain joins TRBV6-5 and TRBJ2-2, with 8 bases that match TRBD1. Germline V lookup: CDR1 MNHEY, CDR2 SVGAGI. V shed 6 bases, J shed 12 bases, and the junction held 9 bases outside the gene matches. The CDR3 consists of 13 residues. This CDR3 reads CASSRWQGAKLFF. CDR3 DNA: TGTGCCAGCAGCCGGTGGCAGGGGGCAAAGCTGTTTTTT.

The chain uses TRBV7-6 and TRBJ2-5, with TRBD2 identical over 13 bases. The CDR3 runs to 17 residues. The J segment lost 4 bases and the V segment lost 1 base, leaving 6 bases of the junction unmatched. Looked up from germline, CDR1 is SGHVS and CDR2 is FNYEAQ. CDR3 in DNA: TGTGCCAGCAGCTTAGGACTAGCGGGGGGACTTTCAGAGACCCAGTACTTC. It is translated as CASSLGLAGGLSETQYF.

This sequence joins TRBV28 and TRBJ1-5; D not resolved. This CDR3 region has 15 residues. From germline, CDR1 is MDHEN and CDR2 SYDVKM. The ends were cut back, 6 bases at V and 9 bases at J, with 21 bases in the middle. CDR3 loop: CASSRSDPTRWPQHF. CDR3 nucleotides: TGTGCCAGCAGCCGTTCGGACCCTACCCGGTGGCCCCAGCATTTT.

V and J are TRBV18 and TRBJ2-1; weak D call: TRBD1 (5 bases). Germline V gives CDR1 KGHSH, CDR2 LQKENI. The V end lost 1 base, the J end lost 7 bases, and 14 bases lay between the germline ends. The length of the CDR3 is 15 residues. This CDR3 is CASSPLADTRNEQFF. The CDR3, as DNA: TGTGCCAGCTCACCACTCGCGGACACGAGGAATGAGCAGTTCTTC.

The CDR3 bases are TGTGCCAGCAGCCCAGGGACAGGGGGGCGTTATGAGCAGTTCTTC. This codes for CASSPGTGGRYEQFF. The V gene is TRBV11-2, the J gene TRBJ2-1; TRBD1 aligns across 11 bases. The CDR3 has 15 residues. Per germline, CDR1 SGHAT and CDR2 FQNNGV. V lost 5 bases to trimming and J lost 8 bases; unmatched junction nucleotides: 8.

V is TRBV4-1 and J is TRBJ1-1; TRBD1 matches at 7 bases. Germline V gene lookup returns CDR1 MGHRA and CDR2 YSYEKL. The CDR3 runs to 15 residues. V shed 1 base, J shed 4 bases, and the junction held 6 bases outside the gene matches. This CDR3 is CASSQATGRGTEAFF. CDR3 bases: TGCGCCAGCAGCCAAGCGACAGGGCGGGGCACTGAAGCTTTCTTT.